This is a list of T cell receptor beta chains from one sample in a study of T cells in Graves' hyperthyroidism and ophthalmopathy. TCRdb reprocessed the multiplex PCR reads via MiXCR and lists one record per CDR3 protein. Counted here are fewer than 350,000 distinct CDR3 sequences, approximately 18% occurring once; the ten biggest clones make up 49%. Sequencing was done on a sample of blood. The origin of the receptors is a woman aged 50 to 60 with Graves' hyperthyroidism. Both conserved end residues are part of each CDR3. D genes are given only for firm matches. Rows may omit the clone size; those that give it use once, few, many or a size class.

CDR3nt	CDR3aa	abundance	v_gene	j_gene	d_gene
TGTGCCAGTAGTATAGACCTGCTAGCGGGAGACACCGGGGAGCTGTTTTTT	CASSIDLLAGDTGELFF	few	TRBV19	TRBJ2-2	TRBD2
TGTGCCAGCAGCTTAGTACGGGGGTCCACAGATACGCAGTATTTT	CASSLVRGSTDTQYF	many	TRBV11-2	TRBJ2-3	-
TGTGCCAGTAGTACTGGGGGGAACAGCAATCAGCCCCAGCATTTT	CASSTGGNSNQPQHF	once	TRBV19	TRBJ1-5	-
TGTGCCAGCAGCCAAGACTGGACAGGGGGCGGCTACACCTTC	CASSQDWTGGGYTF	-	TRBV3-1	TRBJ1-2	TRBD1
TGCAGCGTTGAAGATCCCAGGGGAGGAGGGGGCTACACCTTC	CSVEDPRGGGGYTF	few	TRBV29-1	TRBJ1-2	-
TGTGCCAGCAGCTTTAAGGTGAACACTGAAGCTTTCTTT	CASSFKVNTEAFF	many	TRBV7-8	TRBJ1-1	-
TGTGCCAGCACTGAATACACAGATACGCAGTATTTT	CASTEYTDTQYF	many	TRBV2	TRBJ2-3	-
TGTGCCAGCAGTTCAACAGGGGGAGGCACAGATACGCAGTATTTT	CASSSTGGGTDTQYF	many	TRBV28	TRBJ2-3	TRBD1
TGTGCTAGCGCTAAGTCTCCGGTCGTCACCGGGGAGCTGTTTTTT	CASAKSPVVTGELFF	few	TRBV7-7	TRBJ2-2	-
TGTGCCAGCAGACCAGATCCCTATAATTCACCCCTCCACTTT	CASRPDPYNSPLHF	-	TRBV27	TRBJ1-6	-
TGTGCCAGCAGTGAGGGGACAGATGATGAAAAACTGTTTTTT	CASSEGTDDEKLFF	-	TRBV6-1	TRBJ1-4	TRBD1
TGTGCCTGCAGGACAGGGGGCTTCTATGGCTACACCTTC	CACRTGGFYGYTF	-	TRBV30	TRBJ1-2	TRBD1
TGTGCCAGCAGCTTAGACGGCTACGGGCGCGGCTACACCTTC	CASSLDGYGRGYTF	once	TRBV7-9	TRBJ1-2	-
TGTGCCAGCAGTTCTAGACTAGCGGGGGGAGATACGCAGTATTTT	CASSSRLAGGDTQYF	-	TRBV7-2	TRBJ2-3	TRBD2
TGTGCCAGCACCCGACTTGGAGCGGGGGGGCCGGCCGGGGAGCTGTTTTTT	CASTRLGAGGPAGELFF	many	TRBV12-3/TRBV12-4	TRBJ2-2	TRBD2
TGTGCCGGCAGCCCCCGACAGATGAACACTGAAGCTTTCTTT	CAGSPRQMNTEAFF	-	TRBV7-2	TRBJ1-1	-
TGCGCCAGCAATAGCGGGGGGCCCACAGATACGCAGTATTTT	CASNSGGPTDTQYF	many	TRBV5-1	TRBJ2-3	TRBD2
TGCGCCAGCAGCGAGCTGACTAGCGGGAATGGGCAGTTCTTC	CASSELTSGNGQFF	many	TRBV5-1	TRBJ2-1	TRBD2
TGCGCCAGCAGTGAACCGGGACTACCTTACAATGAGCAGTTCTTC	CASSEPGLPYNEQFF	-	TRBV10-2	TRBJ2-1	TRBD2
TGTGCCAGCGGGAGAGTGCGGGGGGGGCTTACTAGCACAGATACGCAGTATTTT	CASGRVRGGLTSTDTQYF	many	TRBV6-2/TRBV6-3	TRBJ2-3	TRBD2
TGTGCCAGCAATGCAGGGTATGGCACTGAAGCTTTCTTT	CASNAGYGTEAFF	-	TRBV2	TRBJ1-1	-
TGTGCCAGTAGTGTGGACAGGACGAACTATGGCTACACCTTC	CASSVDRTNYGYTF	few	TRBV19	TRBJ1-2	TRBD1
TGTGCCAGCAGCCTATCCTCGGGGGGGAATCAGCCCCAGCATTTT	CASSLSSGGNQPQHF	-	TRBV7-2	TRBJ1-5	-
TGTGCCAGCAGTGACGAGGGTGAGCAGTTCTTC	CASSDEGEQFF	many	TRBV2	TRBJ2-1	-
TGCAGCGTTGCGGGACAGGGGCAAGAGACCCAGTACTTC	CSVAGQGQETQYF	many	TRBV29-1	TRBJ2-5	TRBD1